The next 3 T cell receptor beta chains were all read from a single sample in a study of Graves' ophthalmopathy and Graves' hyperthyroidism (dated by TCRdb to the late 2010s). Instrument used: Illumina HiSeq 2000. For repertoire sequencing, the TCR beta CDR3 regions were amplified from RNA transcripts. The first round was an RT-PCR using HTBI primers with the Qiagen OneStep RT-PCR kit, and this first round was followed by a second-round multiplex PCR, then size selection and purification. TCRdb applied fastp at Q25 and MiXCR to the public reads, then kept only in-frame beta chains. Rows are combined by CDR3 protein, so each entry shows the most common genes and DNA. A total of roughly 420,000 distinct CDR3 sequences appear in this sample, roughly 21% of them only once. The ten largest clones represent around 3.1% of the sample. Sequenced material: peripheral blood. Receptors were obtained from a woman aged 18 to 35 with stable Graves' hyperthyroidism. Donor details come from another sample of the same person, matched by shared clones.

The chain links TRBV6-1 to TRBJ1-6; 9 nucleotides agree with TRBD1. Germline values: CDR1 MNHNS, CDR2 SASEGT. Trimming took 2 bases from V and 10 from J; bases not matched to a gene: 9. The CDR3 covers 16 residues. CDR3 sequence reads: CASSEPGTGRGSPLHF. CDR3 nucleotide sequence: TGTGCCAGCAGTGAACCGGGGACAGGGCGAGGCTCACCCCTCCACTTT.

In this sample, this clonotype turned up many times. V and J are TRBV20-1 and TRBJ1-3; the D is unclear. Trimming stripped 2 bases from V and 4 bases from J, with 9 bases between. The CDR3 spans 13 residues. Germline V gene sequence: CDR1 DFQATT, CDR2 SNEGSKA (reference sequence). CDR3 nucleotide sequence: TGCAGTGCTAGAAAAAACAGAGGAAACACCATATATTTT. Translated: CSARKNRGNTIYF.

This clonotype has a count of ten or more. V usage is TRBV9 and J usage is TRBJ1-1; tentative D call: TRBD1 (6 bases). Germline V lookup: CDR1 SGDLS, CDR2 YYNGEE. This CDR3 is 15 amino acids long. Trimming shortened V by 2 bases and J by 4 bases, and 15 bases separated the two germline ends. The CDR3 sequence: CASSVSQGMGTEAFF. In nucleotides, the CDR3 is TGTGCCAGCAGCGTCTCACAGGGTATGGGCACTGAAGCTTTCTTT.